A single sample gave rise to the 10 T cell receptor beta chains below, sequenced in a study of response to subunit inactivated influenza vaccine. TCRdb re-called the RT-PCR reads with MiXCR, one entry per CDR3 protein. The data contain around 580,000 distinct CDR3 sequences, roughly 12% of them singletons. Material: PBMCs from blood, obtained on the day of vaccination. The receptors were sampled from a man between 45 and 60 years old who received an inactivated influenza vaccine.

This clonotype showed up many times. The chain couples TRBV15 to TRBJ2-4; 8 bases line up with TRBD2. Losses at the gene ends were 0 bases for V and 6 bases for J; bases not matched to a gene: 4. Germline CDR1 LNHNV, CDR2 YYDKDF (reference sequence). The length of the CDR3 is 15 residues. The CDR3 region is CATSRDPSGLNIQYF. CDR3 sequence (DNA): TGTGCCACCAGCAGAGACCCTAGCGGGTTAAACATTCAGTACTTC.

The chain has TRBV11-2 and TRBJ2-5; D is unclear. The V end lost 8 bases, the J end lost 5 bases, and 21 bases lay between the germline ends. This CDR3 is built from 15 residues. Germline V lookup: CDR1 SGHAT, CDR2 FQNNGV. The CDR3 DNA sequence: TGTGCCAGCTGCAGCTTTGGATACTGGCAGGAGACCCAGTACTTC. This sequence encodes CASCSFGYWQETQYF. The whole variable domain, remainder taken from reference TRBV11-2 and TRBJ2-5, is EAGVAQSPRYKIIEKRQSVAFWCNPISGHATLYWYQQILGQGPKLLIQFQNNGVVDDSQLPKDRFSAERLKGVDSTLKIQPAKLEDSAVYLCASCSFGYWQETQYFGPGTRLLVL.

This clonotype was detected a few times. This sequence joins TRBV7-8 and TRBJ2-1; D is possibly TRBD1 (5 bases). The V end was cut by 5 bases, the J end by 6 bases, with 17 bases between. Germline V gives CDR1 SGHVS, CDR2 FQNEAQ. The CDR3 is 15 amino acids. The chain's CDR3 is CASSPQGLMTNEQFF. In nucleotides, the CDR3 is TGTGCCAGCAGCCCGCAGGGTTTGATGACCAATGAGCAGTTCTTC.

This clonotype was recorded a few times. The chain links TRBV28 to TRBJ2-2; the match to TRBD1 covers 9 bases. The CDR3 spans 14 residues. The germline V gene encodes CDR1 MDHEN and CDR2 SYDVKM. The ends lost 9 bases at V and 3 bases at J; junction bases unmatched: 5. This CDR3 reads CASTGQGYTGELFF. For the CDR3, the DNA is TGTGCCAGTACCGGACAGGGGTACACCGGGGAGCTGTTTTTT.

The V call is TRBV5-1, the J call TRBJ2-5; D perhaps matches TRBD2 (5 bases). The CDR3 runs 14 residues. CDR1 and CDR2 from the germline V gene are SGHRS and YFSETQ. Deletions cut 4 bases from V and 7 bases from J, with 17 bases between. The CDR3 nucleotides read TGCGCCAGCAGCGTGAAGGACGTCGCGGGGACCCAGTACTTC. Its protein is CASSVKDVAGTQYF. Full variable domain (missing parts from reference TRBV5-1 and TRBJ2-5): KAGVTQTPRYLIKTRGQQVTLSCSPISGHRSVSWYQQTPGQGLQFLFEYFSETQRNKGNFPGRFSGRQFSNSRSEMNVSTLELGDSALYLCASSVKDVAGTQYFGPGTRLLVL.

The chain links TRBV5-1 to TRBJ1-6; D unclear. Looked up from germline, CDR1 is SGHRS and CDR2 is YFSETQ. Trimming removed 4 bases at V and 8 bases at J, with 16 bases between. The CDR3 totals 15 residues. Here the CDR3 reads CASSGTGPGDSPLHF. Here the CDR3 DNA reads TGCGCCAGCAGCGGCACCGGGCCTGGGGATTCACCCCTCCACTTT.

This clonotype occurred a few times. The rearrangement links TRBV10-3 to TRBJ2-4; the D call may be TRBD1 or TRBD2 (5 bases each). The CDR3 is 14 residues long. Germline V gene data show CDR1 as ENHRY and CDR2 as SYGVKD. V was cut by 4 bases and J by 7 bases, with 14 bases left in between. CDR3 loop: CAISGPGPSNIQYF. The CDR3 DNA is TGTGCCATCAGTGGACCGGGACCCAGCAACATTCAGTACTTC.

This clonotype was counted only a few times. This CDR3 is CASSVTGGQLSYEQYF. In nucleotides, the CDR3 is TGCGCCAGCAGTGTTACCGGGGGCCAGTTATCCTACGAGCAGTACTTC. The rearrangement joins TRBV10-2 to TRBJ2-7; perhaps D is TRBD1 or TRBD2 (6 bases each). The length of the CDR3 is 16 residues. From germline, CDR1 is WSHSY and CDR2 SAAADI. The V and J ends lost 4 bases and 1 base respectively, with 17 bases between them.

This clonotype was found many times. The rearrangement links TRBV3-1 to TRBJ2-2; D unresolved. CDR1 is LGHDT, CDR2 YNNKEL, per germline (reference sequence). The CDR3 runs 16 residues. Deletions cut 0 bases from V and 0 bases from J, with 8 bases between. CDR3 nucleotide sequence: TGTGCCAGCAGCCAAGAGTTTCCGCCGAACACCGGGGAGCTGTTTTTT. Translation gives CASSQEFPPNTGELFF.

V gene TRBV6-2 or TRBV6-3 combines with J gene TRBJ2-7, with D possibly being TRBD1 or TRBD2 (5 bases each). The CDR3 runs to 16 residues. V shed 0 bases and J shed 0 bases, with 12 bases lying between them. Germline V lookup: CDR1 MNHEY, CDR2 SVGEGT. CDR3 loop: CASSYSKWGSSYEQYF. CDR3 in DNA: TGTGCCAGCAGTTACTCGAAGTGGGGGAGCTCCTACGAGCAGTACTTC.